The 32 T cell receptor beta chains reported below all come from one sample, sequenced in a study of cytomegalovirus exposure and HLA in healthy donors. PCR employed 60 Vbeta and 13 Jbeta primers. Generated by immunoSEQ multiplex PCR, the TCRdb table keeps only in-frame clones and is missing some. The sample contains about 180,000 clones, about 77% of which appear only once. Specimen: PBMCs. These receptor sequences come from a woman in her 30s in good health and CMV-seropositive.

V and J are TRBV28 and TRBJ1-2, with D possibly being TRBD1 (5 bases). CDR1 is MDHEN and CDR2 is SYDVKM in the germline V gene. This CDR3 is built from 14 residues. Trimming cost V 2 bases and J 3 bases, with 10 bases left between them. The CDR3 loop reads CASSLRGKYYGYTF. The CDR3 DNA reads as TGTGCCAGCAGTTTAAGGGGCAAGTACTATGGCTACACCTTC.

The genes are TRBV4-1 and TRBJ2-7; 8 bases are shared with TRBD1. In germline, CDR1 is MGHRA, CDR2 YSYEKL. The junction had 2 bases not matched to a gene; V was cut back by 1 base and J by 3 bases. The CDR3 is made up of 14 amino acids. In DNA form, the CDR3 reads TGCGCCAGCAGCCAAGTAGGGACAGGCTACGAGCAGTACTTC. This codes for CASSQVGTGYEQYF.

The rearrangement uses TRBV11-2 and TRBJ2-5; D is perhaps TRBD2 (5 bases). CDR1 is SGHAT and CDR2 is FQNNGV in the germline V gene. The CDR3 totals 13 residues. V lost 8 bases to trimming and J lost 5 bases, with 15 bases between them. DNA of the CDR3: TGTGCCAGCGCCGGGAACGACTTGGAGACCCAGTACTTC. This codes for CASAGNDLETQYF.

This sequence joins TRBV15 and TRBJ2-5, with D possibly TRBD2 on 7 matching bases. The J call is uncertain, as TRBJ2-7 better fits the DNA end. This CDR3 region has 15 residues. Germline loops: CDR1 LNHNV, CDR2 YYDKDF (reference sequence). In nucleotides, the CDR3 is TGTGCCACCAGCAGTGGGGGGGGCGTCTCCTACGAGCAGTACTTC. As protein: CATSSGGGVSYEQYF.

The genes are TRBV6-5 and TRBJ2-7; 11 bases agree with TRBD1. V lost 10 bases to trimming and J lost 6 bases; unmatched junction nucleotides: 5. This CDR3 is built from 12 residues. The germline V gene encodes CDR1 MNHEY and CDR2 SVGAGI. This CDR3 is CATGTGGVEQYF. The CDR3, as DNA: TGTGCCACCGGGACAGGGGGAGTCGAGCAGTACTTC.

CDR3 region: CASSFGTLRNTIYF. The CDR3 DNA reads as TGTGCCAGCAGCTTCGGGACTCTGCGAAACACCATATATTTT. This chain joins TRBV11-3 and TRBJ1-3; possibly TRBD1 for D (5 bases). Trimming removed 3 bases from V and 5 bases from J, with 11 bases in between. The CDR3 extends over 14 amino acids. Germline V CDR1 and CDR2: SGHNT, YENEEA.

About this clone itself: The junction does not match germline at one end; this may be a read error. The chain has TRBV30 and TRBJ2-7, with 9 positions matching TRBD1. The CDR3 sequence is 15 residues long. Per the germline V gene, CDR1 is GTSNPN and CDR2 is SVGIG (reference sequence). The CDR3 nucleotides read TGTGCCTGGATCAGACTACGGGACAGGGCTTACGGGCAGTACTTC. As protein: CAWIRLRDRAYGQYF.

The chain's CDR3 is CASSLSGVTGELFF. The CDR3 nucleotides are TGTGCCAGCAGCTTATCGGGGGTGACCGGGGAGCTGTTTTTT. The chain recombines TRBV7-9 with TRBJ2-2, with D perhaps TRBD2 (6 bases). The V and J ends lost 2 bases and 5 bases respectively, with 9 bases between them. CDR3 length: 14 residues. Germline CDR1 SEHNR, CDR2 FQNEAQ (reference sequence).

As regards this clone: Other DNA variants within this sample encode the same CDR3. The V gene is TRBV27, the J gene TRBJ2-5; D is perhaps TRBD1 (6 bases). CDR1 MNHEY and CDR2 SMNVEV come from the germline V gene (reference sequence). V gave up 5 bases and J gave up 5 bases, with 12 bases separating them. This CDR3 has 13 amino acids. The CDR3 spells CASSLYREETQYF. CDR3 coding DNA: TGTGCCAGCAGTCTCTACAGGGAGGAGACCCAGTACTTC.

This CDR3 reads CASSYGTSNYGYTF. The CDR3 region has the DNA TGTGCCAGCAGCTACGGGACATCCAACTATGGCTACACCTTC. The J gene is TRBJ1-2, the V gene TRBV5-8; D may be TRBD1 (6 bases). This CDR3 has 14 amino acids. Trimming shortened V by 3 bases and J by 2 bases, and 11 bases separated the two germline ends. Germline V gene lookup returns CDR1 SGHTS and CDR2 YDEGEE.

CDR3 residues: CASSLHGEGQPQHF. The CDR3 DNA follows: TGTGCCAGCAGTCTGCACGGGGAGGGTCAGCCCCAGCATTTT. The chain recombines TRBV6-1 with TRBJ1-5; D uncertain. The germline V gene encodes CDR1 MNHNS and CDR2 SASEGT. Deletions cut 5 bases from V and 6 bases from J, with 14 bases between. The CDR3 loop spans 14 amino acids.

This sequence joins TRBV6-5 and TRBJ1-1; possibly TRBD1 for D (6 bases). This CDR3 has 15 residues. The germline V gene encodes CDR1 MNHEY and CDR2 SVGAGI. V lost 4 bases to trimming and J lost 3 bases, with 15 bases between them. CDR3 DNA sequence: TGTGCCAGCAGTTCCCCCGGGGGGCGCGACACTGAAGCTTTCTTT. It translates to CASSSPGGRDTEAFF.

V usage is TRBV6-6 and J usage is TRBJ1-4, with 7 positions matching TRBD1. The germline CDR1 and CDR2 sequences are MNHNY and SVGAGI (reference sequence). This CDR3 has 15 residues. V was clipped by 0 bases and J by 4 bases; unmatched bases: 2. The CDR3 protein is CASSYSTGVNEKLFF. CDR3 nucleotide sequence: TGTGCCAGCAGTTACTCTACAGGGGTTAATGAAAAACTGTTTTTT.

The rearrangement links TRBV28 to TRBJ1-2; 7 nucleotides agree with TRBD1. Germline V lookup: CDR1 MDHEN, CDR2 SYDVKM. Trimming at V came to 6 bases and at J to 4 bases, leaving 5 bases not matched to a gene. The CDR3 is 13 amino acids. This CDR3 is CASSTGTVYGYTF. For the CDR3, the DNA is TGTGCCAGCAGCACCGGGACAGTCTATGGCTACACCTTC.

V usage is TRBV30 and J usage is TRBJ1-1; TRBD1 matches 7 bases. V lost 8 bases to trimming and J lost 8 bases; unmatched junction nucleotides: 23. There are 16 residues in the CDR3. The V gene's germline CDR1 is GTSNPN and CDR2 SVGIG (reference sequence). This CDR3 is CARHSLRGQKEREAFF. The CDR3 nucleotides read TGTGCCCGACATTCATTGAGGGGACAGAAGGAAAGAGAAGCTTTCTTT.

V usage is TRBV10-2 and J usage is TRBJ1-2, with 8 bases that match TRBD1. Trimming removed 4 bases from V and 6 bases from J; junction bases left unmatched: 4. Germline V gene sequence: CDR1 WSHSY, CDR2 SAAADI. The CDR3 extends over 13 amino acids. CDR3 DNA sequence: TGCGCCAGCAGTGGCGACAGGGGACATGGCTACACCTTC. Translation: CASSGDRGHGYTF.

The CDR3 region is CASSAAGTSDYNEQFF. CDR3 DNA: TGTGCCAGCAGCGCCGCCGGGACTAGCGACTACAATGAGCAGTTCTTC. The rearrangement links TRBV9 to TRBJ2-1, with 10 nucleotides matching TRBD2. This CDR3 spans 16 amino acids. The J segment lost 3 bases and the V segment lost 3 bases, leaving 6 bases of the junction unmatched. Germline loops: CDR1 SGDLS, CDR2 YYNGEE.

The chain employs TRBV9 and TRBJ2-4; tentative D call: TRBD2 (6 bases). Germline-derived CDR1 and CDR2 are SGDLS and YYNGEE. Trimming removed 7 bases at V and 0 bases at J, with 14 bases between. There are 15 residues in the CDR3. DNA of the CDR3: TGTGCCAGCGCTACAGGAGGGGCAGCCAAAAACATTCAGTACTTC. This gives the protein CASATGGAAKNIQYF.

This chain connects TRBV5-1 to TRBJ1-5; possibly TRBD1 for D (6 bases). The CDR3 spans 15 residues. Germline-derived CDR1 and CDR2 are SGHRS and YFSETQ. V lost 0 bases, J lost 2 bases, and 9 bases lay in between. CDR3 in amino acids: CASSLAPGGNQPQHF. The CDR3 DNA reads TGCGCCAGCAGCTTGGCCCCAGGGGGCAATCAGCCCCAGCATTTT.

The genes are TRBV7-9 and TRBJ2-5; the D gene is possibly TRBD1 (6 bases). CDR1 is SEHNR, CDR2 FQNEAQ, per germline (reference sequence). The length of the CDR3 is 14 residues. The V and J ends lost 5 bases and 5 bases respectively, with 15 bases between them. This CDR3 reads CASSPSGGRETQYF. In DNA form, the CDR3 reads TGTGCCAGCAGCCCTAGTGGGGGCCGGGAGACCCAGTACTTC. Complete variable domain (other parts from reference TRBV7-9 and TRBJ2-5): DTGVSQNPRHKITKRGQNVTFRCDPISEHNRLYWYRQTLGQGPEFLTYFQNEAQLEKSRLLSDRFSAERPKGSFSTLEIQRTEQGDSAMYLCASSPSGGRETQYFGPGTRLLVL.

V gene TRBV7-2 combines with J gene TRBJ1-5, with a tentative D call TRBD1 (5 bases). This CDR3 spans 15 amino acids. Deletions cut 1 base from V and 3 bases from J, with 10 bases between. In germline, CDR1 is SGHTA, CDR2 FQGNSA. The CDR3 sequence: CASSLGGGANQPQHF. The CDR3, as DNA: TGTGCCAGCAGCTTAGGTGGAGGGGCCAATCAGCCCCAGCATTTT.

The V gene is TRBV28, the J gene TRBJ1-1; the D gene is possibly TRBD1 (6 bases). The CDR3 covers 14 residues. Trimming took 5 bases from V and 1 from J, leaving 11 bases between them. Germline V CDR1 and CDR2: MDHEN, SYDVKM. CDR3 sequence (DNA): TGTGCCAGCAGTCTGTTAGGGGGGAACACTGAAGCTTTCTTT. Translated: CASSLLGGNTEAFF.

CDR3 region: CASSSGTELYGYTF. The CDR3 DNA sequence: TGTGCCAGCAGCTCCGGGACAGAACTCTATGGCTACACCTTC. The chain joins TRBV6-5 to TRBJ1-2; 7 positions match TRBD1. The CDR3 runs 14 residues. Trimming removed 6 bases from V and 4 bases from J; junction bases left unmatched: 8. The germline V gene encodes CDR1 MNHEY and CDR2 SVGAGI.

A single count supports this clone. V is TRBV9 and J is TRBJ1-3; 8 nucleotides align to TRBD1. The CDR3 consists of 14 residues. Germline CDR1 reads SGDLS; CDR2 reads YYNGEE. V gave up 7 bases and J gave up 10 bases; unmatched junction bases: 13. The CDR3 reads CASGQGSLRSTIYF. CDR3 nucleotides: TGTGCCAGCGGACAGGGCAGTTTGAGGAGTACCATATATTTT.

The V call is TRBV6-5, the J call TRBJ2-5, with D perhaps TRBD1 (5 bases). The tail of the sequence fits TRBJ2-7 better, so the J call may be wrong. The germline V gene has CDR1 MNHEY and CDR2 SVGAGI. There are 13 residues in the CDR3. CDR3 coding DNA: TGTGCCAGCAGTTTCAGGGTCTCCTACGAGCAGTACTTC. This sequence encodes CASSFRVSYEQYF.

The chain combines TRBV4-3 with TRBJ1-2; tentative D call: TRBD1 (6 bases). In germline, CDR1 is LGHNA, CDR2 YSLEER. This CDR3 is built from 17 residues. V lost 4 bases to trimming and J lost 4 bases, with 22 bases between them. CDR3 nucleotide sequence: TGCGCCAGCAGCCCCGGAGTGGGGGCGACAGCCGTCTATGGCTACACCTTC. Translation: CASSPGVGATAVYGYTF.

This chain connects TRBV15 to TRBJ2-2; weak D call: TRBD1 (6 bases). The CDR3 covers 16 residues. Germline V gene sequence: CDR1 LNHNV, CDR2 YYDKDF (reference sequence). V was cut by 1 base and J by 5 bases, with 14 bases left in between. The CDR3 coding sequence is TGTGCCACCAGCAGAGTGGTGACAGGCGGAACCGGGGAGCTGTTTTTT. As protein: CATSRVVTGGTGELFF.

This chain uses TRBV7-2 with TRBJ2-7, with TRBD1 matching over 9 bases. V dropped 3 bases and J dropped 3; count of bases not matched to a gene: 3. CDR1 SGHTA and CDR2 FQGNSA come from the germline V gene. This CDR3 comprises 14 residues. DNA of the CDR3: TGTGCCAGCAGCTTGGGGGGACAGGGCTACGAGCAGTACTTC. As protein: CASSLGGQGYEQYF.

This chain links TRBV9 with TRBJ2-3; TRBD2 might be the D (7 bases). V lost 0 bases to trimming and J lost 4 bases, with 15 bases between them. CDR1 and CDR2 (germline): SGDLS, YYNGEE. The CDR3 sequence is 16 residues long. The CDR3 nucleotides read TGTGCCAGCAGCGTAGTTGGGGGGGGGCCTTCAGATACGCAGTATTTT. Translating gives CASSVVGGGPSDTQYF. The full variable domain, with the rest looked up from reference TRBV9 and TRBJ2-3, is DSGVTQTPKHLITATGQRVTLRCSPRSGDLSVYWYQQSLDQGLQFLIQYYNGEERAKGNILERFSAQQFPDLHSELNLSSLELGDSALYFCASSVVGGGPSDTQYFGPGTRLTVL.

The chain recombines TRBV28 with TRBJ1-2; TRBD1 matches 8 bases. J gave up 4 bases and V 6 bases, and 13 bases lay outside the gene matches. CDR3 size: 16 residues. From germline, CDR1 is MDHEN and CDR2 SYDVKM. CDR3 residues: CASSRTTGVGGYGYTF. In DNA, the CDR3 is TGTGCCAGCAGCCGAACGACAGGGGTAGGGGGCTATGGCTACACCTTC.

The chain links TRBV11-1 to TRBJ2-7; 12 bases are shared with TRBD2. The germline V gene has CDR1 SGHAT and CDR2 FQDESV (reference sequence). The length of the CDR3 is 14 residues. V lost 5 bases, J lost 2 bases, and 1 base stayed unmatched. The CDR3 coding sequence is TGTGCCAGCAGCGGACTAGCGGGGACCTACGAGCAGTACTTC. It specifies CASSGLAGTYEQYF. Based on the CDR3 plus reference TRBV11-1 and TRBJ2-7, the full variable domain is EAEVAQSPRYKITEKSQAVAFWCDPISGHATLYWYRQILGQGPELLVQFQDESVVDDSQLPKDRFSAERLKGVDSTLKIQPAELGDSAMYLCASSGLAGTYEQYFGPGTRLTVT.

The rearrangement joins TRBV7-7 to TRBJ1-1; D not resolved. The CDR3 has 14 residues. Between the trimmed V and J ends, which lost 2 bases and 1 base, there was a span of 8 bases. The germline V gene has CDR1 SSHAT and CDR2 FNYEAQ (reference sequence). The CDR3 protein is CASSLRLGNTEAFF. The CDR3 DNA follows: TGTGCCAGCAGCTTACGACTGGGGAACACTGAAGCTTTCTTT.